Listed below are T cell receptor beta chains from one sample, sequenced in a study of blood T cell repertoires in COVID-19. Using immunoSEQ multiplex PCR, the repertoire was profiled, and TCRdb retains in-frame clones only, with some absent. The table has 100,000 to 150,000 clones, over 60% seen once; the top ten hold less than 2.5%. Sequencing was carried out using peripheral blood. These receptor sequences come from a woman in her 70s with acute or convalescent COVID-19. Each CDR3 is given without its conserved first and last residue.

j_gene,v_gene,CDR3aa
TRBJ2-1,TRBV4-1,ASSQEVGTGSYNEQF
TRBJ2-7,TRBV10-3,AISDSTSSYEQY
TRBJ1-1,TRBV5-6,ASSLAGLRLNTEAF
TRBJ2-7,TRBV11-2,ASSTGWDYEQY
TRBJ1-2,TRBV19,ASRFPQGEINYGYT
TRBJ2-2,TRBV6-5,ATQRQGQTGELF
TRBJ2-1,TRBV14,ASSHLSGRMQQF
TRBJ2-5,TRBV19,ASSIVPGSTQETQY
TRBJ2-3,TRBV13,ASSLEGVDTQY
TRBJ1-6,TRBV6-6,ASSHRGPNSPLH
TRBJ2-1,TRBV9,ASSPGLAGRVSYNEQF
TRBJ1-4,TRBV5-8,ASSPERPQGDEKLF
TRBJ2-3,TRBV2,ASSDGGTSTDTQY
TRBJ2-7,TRBV19,ASSIVGGTYEQY
TRBJ2-5,TRBV28,ASMWQGQETQY
TRBJ1-3,TRBV28,ASSSGGNTIY
TRBJ1-2,TRBV7-2,ASSWSRYGYT
TRBJ2-5,TRBV28,ASSLQTGRKETQY
TRBJ2-2,TRBV5-1,ASSSEDYTGELF
TRBJ2-1,TRBV19,ASSVPSTGVKEQF
TRBJ2-5,TRBV6-5,ASKNSEETQY
TRBJ2-5,TRBV7-2,ASSPSAVQETQY
TRBJ2-1,TRBV5-6,ASSLATSGMGYNEQF
TRBJ2-7,TRBV7-6,ASSRTREETYEQY
TRBJ2-5,TRBV4-1,ASSAPDRVGETQY
TRBJ1-1,TRBV18,ASSPRSENTEAF
TRBJ1-1,TRBV2,ASSEQEARQGAEAF
TRBJ1-5,TRBV5-6,ASSRRHRGGSNQPQH
TRBJ1-2,TRBV18,ASSPQGGDYGYT
TRBJ2-5,TRBV5-1,ASSLEASGGGTQETQY
TRBJ1-5,TRBV19,ASAGQAAMGKH
TRBJ2-5,TRBV14,ASSDRRTGYQETQY
TRBJ1-2,TRBV5-5,ASSRDRAYGYT
TRBJ2-5,TRBV5-4,ASSRTGETQY
TRBJ1-5,TRBV19,ASRWQEGQPQH
TRBJ1-2,TRBV3-1/TRBV3-2,ASRSQNYGYT
TRBJ2-1,TRBV19,ASSIGTSGGDEQF
TRBJ2-1,TRBV4-1,ASSQEGGNEQF
TRBJ2-2,TRBV9,ASSLHRTSGTGELF
TRBJ1-5,TRBV6-1,ASSEAAHGNQPQH
TRBJ1-2,TRBV7-9,ASSYNPRQGKINYGYT
TRBJ1-1,TRBV18,ASSKDRVEAF
TRBJ1-2,TRBV5-6,ASSLYTAYGYT
TRBJ1-5,TRBV19,ASSTRRDQPQH
TRBJ2-5,TRBV6-2/TRBV6-3,ASSHPGLAPETQY
TRBJ1-2,TRBV5-1,ASSPGDRANYGYT
TRBJ1-1,TRBV28,ASGTGGAFSNTEAF
TRBJ2-1,TRBV12-3/TRBV12-4,ASDGGPGNEQF
TRBJ2-2,TRBV5-1,ASSLTSGRTGELF
TRBJ1-3,TRBV5-1,ASSEQGPEAGNTIY